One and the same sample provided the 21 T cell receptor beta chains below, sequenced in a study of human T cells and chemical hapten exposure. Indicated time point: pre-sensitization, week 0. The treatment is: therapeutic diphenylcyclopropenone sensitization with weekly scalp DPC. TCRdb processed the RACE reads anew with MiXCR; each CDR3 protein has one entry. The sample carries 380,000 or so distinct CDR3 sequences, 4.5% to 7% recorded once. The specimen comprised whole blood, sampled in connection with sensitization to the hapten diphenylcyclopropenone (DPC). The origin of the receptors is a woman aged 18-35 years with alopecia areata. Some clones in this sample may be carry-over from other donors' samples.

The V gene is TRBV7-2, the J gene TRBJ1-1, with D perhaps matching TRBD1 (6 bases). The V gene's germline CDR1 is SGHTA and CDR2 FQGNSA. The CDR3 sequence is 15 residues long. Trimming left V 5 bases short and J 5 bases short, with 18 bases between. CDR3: CASSLNQQQGTEAFF. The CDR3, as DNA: TGTGCCAGCAGCCTAAATCAACAGCAGGGGACTGAAGCTTTCTTT.

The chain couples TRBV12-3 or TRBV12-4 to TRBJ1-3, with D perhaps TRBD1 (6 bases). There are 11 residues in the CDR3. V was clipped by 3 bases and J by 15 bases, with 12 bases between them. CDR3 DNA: TGTGCCAGCAGTTTCGGACAGAGGGGATATTTT. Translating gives CASSFGQRGYF.

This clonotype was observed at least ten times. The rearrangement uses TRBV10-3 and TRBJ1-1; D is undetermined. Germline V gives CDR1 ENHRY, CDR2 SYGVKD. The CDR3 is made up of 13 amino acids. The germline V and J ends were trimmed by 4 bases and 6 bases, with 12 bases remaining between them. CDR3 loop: CAISVEERAEAFF. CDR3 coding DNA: TGTGCCATCAGTGTCGAAGAAAGGGCTGAAGCTTTCTTT.

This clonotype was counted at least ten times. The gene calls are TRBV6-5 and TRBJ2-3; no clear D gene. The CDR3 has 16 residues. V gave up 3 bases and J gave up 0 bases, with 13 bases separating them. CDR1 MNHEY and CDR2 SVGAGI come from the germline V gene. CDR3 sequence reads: CASSYDPQSSTDTQYF. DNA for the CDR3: TGTGCCAGCAGTTATGACCCCCAGTCGAGCACAGATACGCAGTATTTT.

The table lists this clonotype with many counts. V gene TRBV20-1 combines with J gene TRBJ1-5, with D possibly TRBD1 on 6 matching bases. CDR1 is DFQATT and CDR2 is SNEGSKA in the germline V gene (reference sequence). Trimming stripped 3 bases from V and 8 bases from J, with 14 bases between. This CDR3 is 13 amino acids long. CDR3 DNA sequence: TGCAGTGCTAGGGAGGGGACAACCAAGCCCCAGCATTTT. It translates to CSAREGTTKPQHF.

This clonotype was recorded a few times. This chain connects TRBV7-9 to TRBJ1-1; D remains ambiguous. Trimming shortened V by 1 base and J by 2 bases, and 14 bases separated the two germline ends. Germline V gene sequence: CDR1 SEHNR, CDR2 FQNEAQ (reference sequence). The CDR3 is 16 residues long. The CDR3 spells CASSLVGGLLNTEAFF. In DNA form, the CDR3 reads TGTGCCAGCAGCTTAGTTGGAGGCCTCCTAAACACTGAAGCTTTCTTT.

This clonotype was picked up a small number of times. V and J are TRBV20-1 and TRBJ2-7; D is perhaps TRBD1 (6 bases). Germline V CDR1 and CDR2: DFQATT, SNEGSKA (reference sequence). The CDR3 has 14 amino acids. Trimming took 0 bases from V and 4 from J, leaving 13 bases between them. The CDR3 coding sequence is TGCAGTGCTAGAGATCCAGGGGTAGTTTACGAGCAGTACTTC. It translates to CSARDPGVVYEQYF.

CDR3 nucleotide sequence: TGTGCCACCAGTAGCGGGGGGGCCTACAATGAGCAGTTCTTC. Its translation is CATSSGGAYNEQFF. J is TRBJ2-1 and V is TRBV24-1; 10 bases align to TRBD2. The germline gives CDR1 KGHDR, CDR2 SFDVKD. V lost 6 bases to trimming and J lost 2 bases; unmatched junction nucleotides: 0. This CDR3 spans 14 amino acids.

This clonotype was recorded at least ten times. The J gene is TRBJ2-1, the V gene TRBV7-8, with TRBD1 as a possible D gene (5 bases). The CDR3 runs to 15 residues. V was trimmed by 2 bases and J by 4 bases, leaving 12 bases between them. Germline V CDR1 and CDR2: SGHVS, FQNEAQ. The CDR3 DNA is TGTGCCAGCAGCTTAAGACCAGGGCCGTACAATGAGCAGTTCTTC. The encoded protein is CASSLRPGPYNEQFF. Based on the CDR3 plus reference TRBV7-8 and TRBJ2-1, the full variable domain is GAGVSQSPRYKVAKRGQDVALRCDPISGHVSLFWYQQALGQGPEFLTYFQNEAQLDKSGLPSDRFFAERPEGSVSTLKIQRTQQEDSAVYLCASSLRPGPYNEQFFGPGTRLTVL.

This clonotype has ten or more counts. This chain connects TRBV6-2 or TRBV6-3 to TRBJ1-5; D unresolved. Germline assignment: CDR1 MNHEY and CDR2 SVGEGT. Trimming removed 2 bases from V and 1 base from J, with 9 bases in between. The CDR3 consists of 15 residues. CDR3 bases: TGTGCCAGCAGTTACGAGGCCCAAAGCAATCAGCCCCAGCATTTT. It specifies CASSYEAQSNQPQHF.

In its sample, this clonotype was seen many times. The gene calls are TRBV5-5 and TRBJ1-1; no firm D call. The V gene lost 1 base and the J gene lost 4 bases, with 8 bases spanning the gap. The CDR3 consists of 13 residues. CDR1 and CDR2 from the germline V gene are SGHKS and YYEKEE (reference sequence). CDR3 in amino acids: CASSLRESTEAFF. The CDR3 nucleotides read TGTGCCAGCAGCTTGCGGGAAAGCACTGAAGCTTTCTTT.

This CDR3 reads CASSQVPASGGETQYF. CDR3 nucleotides: TGCGCCAGCAGCCAAGTGCCCGCTAGCGGGGGTGAGACCCAGTACTTC. This chain joins TRBV4-3 and TRBJ2-5, with 10 bases aligning to TRBD2. CDR3 length: 16 amino acids. Losses at the gene ends were 1 base for V and 5 bases for J; bases not matched to a gene: 7. Per germline, CDR1 LGHNA and CDR2 YSLEER.

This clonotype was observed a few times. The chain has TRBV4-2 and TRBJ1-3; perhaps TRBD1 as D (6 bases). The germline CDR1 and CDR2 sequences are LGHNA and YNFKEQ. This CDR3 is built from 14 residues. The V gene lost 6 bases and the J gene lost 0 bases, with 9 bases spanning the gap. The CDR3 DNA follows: TGTGCCAGCAGAAGGGACAACTCTGGAAACACCATATATTTT. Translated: CASRRDNSGNTIYF.

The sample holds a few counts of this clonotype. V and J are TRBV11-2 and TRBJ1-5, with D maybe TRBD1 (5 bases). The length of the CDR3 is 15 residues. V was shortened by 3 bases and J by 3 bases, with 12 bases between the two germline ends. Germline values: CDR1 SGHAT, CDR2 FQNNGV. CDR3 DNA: TGTGCCAGCAGCTTTTCGGGGCAGCTCAATCAGCCCCAGCATTTT. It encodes CASSFSGQLNQPQHF.

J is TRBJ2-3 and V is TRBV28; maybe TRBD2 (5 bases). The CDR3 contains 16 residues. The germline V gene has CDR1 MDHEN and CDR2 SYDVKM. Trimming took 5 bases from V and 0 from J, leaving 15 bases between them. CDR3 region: CASSLTPGISTDTQYF. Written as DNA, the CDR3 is TGTGCCAGCAGTCTAACCCCGGGAATTAGCACAGATACGCAGTATTTT.

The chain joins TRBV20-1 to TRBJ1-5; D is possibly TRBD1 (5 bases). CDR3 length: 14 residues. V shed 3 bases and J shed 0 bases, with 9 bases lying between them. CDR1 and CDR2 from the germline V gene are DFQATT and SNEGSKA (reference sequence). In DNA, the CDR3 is TGCAGTGCTAGCTCAGGGCTTAGCAATCAGCCCCAGCATTTT. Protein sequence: CSASSGLSNQPQHF.

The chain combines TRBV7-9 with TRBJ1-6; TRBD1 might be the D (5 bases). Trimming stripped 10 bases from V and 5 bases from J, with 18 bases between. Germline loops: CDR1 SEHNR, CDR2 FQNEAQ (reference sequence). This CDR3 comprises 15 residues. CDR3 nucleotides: TGTGCCACGGAGGGGCCTCGAATAAATAATTCACCCCTCCACTTT. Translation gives CATEGPRINNSPLHF.

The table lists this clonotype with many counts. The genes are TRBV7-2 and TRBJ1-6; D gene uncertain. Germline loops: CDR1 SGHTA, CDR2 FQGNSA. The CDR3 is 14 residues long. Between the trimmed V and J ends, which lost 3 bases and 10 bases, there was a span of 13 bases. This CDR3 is CASSLGEVSSPLHF. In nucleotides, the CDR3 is TGTGCCAGCAGCTTGGGCGAGGTCAGCTCACCCCTCCACTTT.

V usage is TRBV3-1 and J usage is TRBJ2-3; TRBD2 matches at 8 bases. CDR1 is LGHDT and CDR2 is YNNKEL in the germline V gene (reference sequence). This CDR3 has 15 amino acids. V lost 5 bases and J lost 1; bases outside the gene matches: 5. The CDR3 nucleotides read TGTGCCAGCAGCGACGGACTAGCCGGCACAGATACGCAGTATTTT. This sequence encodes CASSDGLAGTDTQYF.

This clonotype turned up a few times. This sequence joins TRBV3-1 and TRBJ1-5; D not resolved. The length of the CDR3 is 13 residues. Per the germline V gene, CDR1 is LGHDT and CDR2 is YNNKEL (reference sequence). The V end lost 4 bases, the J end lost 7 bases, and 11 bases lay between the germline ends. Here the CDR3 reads CASSPAQNQPQHF. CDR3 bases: TGTGCCAGCAGCCCAGCTCAGAACCAGCCCCAGCATTTT.

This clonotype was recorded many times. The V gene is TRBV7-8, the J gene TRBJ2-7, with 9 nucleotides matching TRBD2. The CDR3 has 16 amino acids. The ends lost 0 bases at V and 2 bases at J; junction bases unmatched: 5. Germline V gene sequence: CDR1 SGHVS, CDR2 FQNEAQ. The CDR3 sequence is CASSLAPTSGPYEQYF. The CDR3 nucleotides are TGTGCCAGCAGCTTAGCTCCGACTAGCGGTCCCTACGAGCAGTACTTC.